The source of this TCR beta chain is a study of regulatory and conventional T cells in RAG deficiency. Here immunoSEQ multiplex PCR was the method, and the copy in TCRdb shows in-frame clones only, minus some. The sample has 45,000 or so clones; around 89% are singletons. Germline V gene sequence: CDR1 GTSNPN, CDR2 SVGIG (reference sequence). Trimming left V 0 bases short and J 4 bases short, with 13 bases between. CDR3 length equals 15 residues. Conventional CD4+ T cells were sorted from blood as CD25-low CD127-high cells. The data were also submitted as part of a second study, on regulatory T cells. That paper notes: Amplification used 52 TRBV primers and 13 TRBJ primers.

Sequences were obtained from CD4+ effector T cells sorted from blood. This TCR was sampled from a human donor in good health. The chain couples TRBV30 to TRBJ1-3, with D perhaps TRBD1 (5 bases). CDR3: CAWSVLGALGNTIYF. CDR3 nucleotides: TGTGCCTGGAGTGTATTAGGGGCGCTCGGAAACACCATATATTTT.